This T cell receptor (beta chain) was found in a study of T cell changes during pregnancy in multiple sclerosis. Using immunoSEQ multiplex PCR, the repertoire was profiled, and TCRdb retains in-frame clones only, with some absent. The sample has approximately 61,000 clones, 88% seen once; the top ten hold under 2%. The CDR3 runs to 15 residues. Germline assignment: CDR1 GTSNPN and CDR2 SVGIG (reference sequence). V shed 1 base, J shed 5 bases, and the junction held 5 bases outside the gene matches. The rearrangement uses TRBV30 and TRBJ2-3; 11 bases are a match to TRBD2. The sequence derives from a female donor with multiple sclerosis, enrolled in a pregnancy study. Sample: peripheral blood, taken in the first trimester of pregnancy. The CDR3 sequence is CAWSELAGVRDTQYF. CDR3 nucleotide sequence: TGTGCCTGGAGTGAACTAGCGGGAGTCAGAGATACGCAGTATTTT.